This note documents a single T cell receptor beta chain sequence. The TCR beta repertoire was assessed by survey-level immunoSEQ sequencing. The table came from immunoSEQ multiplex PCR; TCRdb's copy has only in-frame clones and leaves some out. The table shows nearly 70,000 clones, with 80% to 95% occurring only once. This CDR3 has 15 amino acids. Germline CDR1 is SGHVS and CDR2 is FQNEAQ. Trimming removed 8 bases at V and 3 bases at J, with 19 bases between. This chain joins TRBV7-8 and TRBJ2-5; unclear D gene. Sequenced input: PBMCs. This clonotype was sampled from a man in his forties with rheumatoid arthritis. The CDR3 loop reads CASRASALKKETQYF. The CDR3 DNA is TGTGCCAGCCGCGCCAGCGCCCTAAAGAAAGAGACCCAGTACTTC.